The 27 T cell receptor beta chains below were found in one sample sequenced in a study of shared clonotypes between healthy human individuals. Data came from immunoSEQ multiplex PCR; TCRdb stores just in-frame clones and leaves some out. The sample holds roughly 2.2 million clones; approximately 93% are singletons and the top ten take about 0.41%. The sequenced material came from naive CD4+ T cells from PBMCs. The subset denotes: CD45RA+ positively selected. Receptors originate from a man aged 18 to 30 in good health. Some clones in this sample may be carry-over from other donors' samples.

The chain links TRBV29-1 to TRBJ2-7; 7 nucleotides match TRBD1. This CDR3 contains 12 residues. Germline V gene lookup returns CDR1 SQVTM and CDR2 ANQGSEA. V was pared by 7 bases and J by 3 bases, with 6 bases of the junction left unmatched. The chain's CDR3 is CSAGQYFYEQYF. In nucleotides, the CDR3 is TGCAGCGCGGGACAGTACTTCTACGAGCAGTACTTC.

The chain combines TRBV5-1 with TRBJ1-6; tentatively, D is TRBD1 (5 bases). V gave up 2 bases and J gave up 7 bases, with 13 bases separating them. Per the germline V gene, CDR1 is SGHRS and CDR2 is YFSETQ. The CDR3 has 15 residues. The CDR3 sequence is CASSFGQGGNSPLHF. The CDR3 nucleotides read TGCGCCAGCAGCTTCGGGCAGGGTGGAAATTCACCCCTCCACTTT.

The chain uses TRBV29-1 and TRBJ1-4; 7 nucleotides line up with TRBD1. Germline V gene data show CDR1 as SQVTM and CDR2 as ANQGSEA. The CDR3 sequence is 11 residues long. The junction had 6 bases not matched to a gene; V was cut back by 7 bases and J by 10 bases. The CDR3 reads CSADRDGKLFF. For the CDR3, the DNA is TGCAGCGCCGACAGGGATGGAAAACTGTTTTTT.

CDR3 residues: CATGRGGSTGELFF. CDR3 bases: TGTGCCACAGGGCGGGGCGGGAGCACCGGGGAGCTGTTTTTT. J is TRBJ2-2 and V is TRBV19; the match to TRBD2 covers 7 bases. Germline CDR1 and CDR2: LNHDA and SQIVND (reference sequence). This CDR3 contains 14 residues. The junction had 9 bases not matched to a gene; V was cut back by 10 bases and J by 4 bases. The full variable domain, in which reference TRBV19 and TRBJ2-2 provide the parts outside the CDR3, is DGGITQSPKYLFRKEGQNVTLSCEQNLNHDAMYWYRQDPGQGLRLIYYSQIVNDFQKGDIAEGYSVSREKKESFPLTVTSAQKNPTAFYLCATGRGGSTGELFFGEGSRLTVL.

This clone appeared a single time. This rearrangement joins TRBV11-2 to TRBJ2-2; 7 bases line up with TRBD1. This CDR3 contains 15 residues. The junction had 2 bases not matched to a gene; V was cut back by 2 bases and J by 2 bases. In germline, CDR1 is SGHAT, CDR2 FQNNGV. The CDR3 region is CASSLRDRNTGELFF. CDR3 DNA sequence: TGTGCCAGCAGCTTAAGGGACAGAAACACCGGGGAGCTGTTTTTT.

The CDR3 here is CATTGGLKVRAQYF. The DNA for the CDR3 is TGTGCCACCACGGGAGGGCTTAAGGTCCGTGCGCAGTATTTT. This chain connects TRBV13 to TRBJ2-3; 8 bases fit TRBD2. Looked up from germline, CDR1 is PRHDT and CDR2 is FYEKMQ (reference sequence). Losses at the gene ends were 10 bases for V and 10 bases for J; bases not matched to a gene: 16. This CDR3 is built from 14 residues.

This clone was detected only once. The chain is built from TRBV28 and TRBJ1-2, with 8 nucleotides matching TRBD1. Germline CDR1 reads MDHEN; CDR2 reads SYDVKM. Trimming cost V 8 bases and J 8 bases; bases outside gene matches: 7. This CDR3 is built from 12 residues. The CDR3 loop is CASFRGQGGYTF. In DNA, the CDR3 is TGTGCCAGCTTCAGGGGGCAGGGGGGCTACACCTTC.

The CDR3 DNA sequence: TGTGCCAGCAGCTGGGCCGGGGGCAACTACGAGCAGTACTTC. This sequence encodes CASSWAGGNYEQYF. The chain links TRBV7-9 to TRBJ2-7; either TRBD1 or TRBD2 may fit D (6 bases each). V was cut by 4 bases and J by 3 bases, with 13 bases left in between. Germline V CDR1 and CDR2: SEHNR, FQNEAQ (reference sequence). The CDR3 covers 14 residues. The full variable domain, with the rest looked up from reference TRBV7-9 and TRBJ2-7, is DTGVSQNPRHKITKRGQNVTFRCDPISEHNRLYWYRQTLGQGPEFLTYFQNEAQLEKSRLLSDRFSAERPKGSFSTLEIQRTEQGDSAMYLCASSWAGGNYEQYFGPGTRLTVT.

The CDR3 is CASSIGGSGRGPSNYGYTF. The CDR3 bases are TGTGCCAGTAGTATTGGTGGGAGTGGCAGGGGGCCGTCGAACTATGGCTACACCTTC. The chain employs TRBV19 and TRBJ1-2; the match to TRBD1 covers 8 bases. The trim removed 3 bases at V and 2 bases at J, leaving 17 bases unmatched. Per the germline V gene, CDR1 is LNHDA and CDR2 is SQIVND (reference sequence). This CDR3 is built from 19 residues. The variable domain in full, with the rest retrieved from reference TRBV19 and TRBJ1-2, is DGGITQSPKYLFRKEGQNVTLSCEQNLNHDAMYWYRQDPGQGLRLIYYSQIVNDFQKGDIAEGYSVSREKKESFPLTVTSAQKNPTAFYLCASSIGGSGRGPSNYGYTFGSGTRLTVV.

The gene calls are TRBV7-7 and TRBJ1-2; maybe TRBD1 (5 bases). V was clipped by 1 base and J by 4 bases, with 10 bases between them. Germline V gene sequence: CDR1 SSHAT, CDR2 FNYEAQ (reference sequence). The CDR3 extends over 14 amino acids. DNA for the CDR3: TGTGCCAGCAGCTTAGGGCAGGGAGTCTATGGCTACACCTTC. Its protein is CASSLGQGVYGYTF.

The rearrangement joins TRBV7-4 to TRBJ2-1; 11 bases align to TRBD2. The CDR3 is 18 residues long. Germline V gene data show CDR1 as SGHVT and CDR2 as SQSDAQ. Trimming removed 1 base from V and 3 bases from J; junction bases left unmatched: 8. The CDR3 loop reads CASSLVVLAGGLYNEQFF. CDR3 nucleotides: TGTGCCAGCAGCTTAGTTGTGCTAGCGGGAGGCCTCTACAATGAGCAGTTCTTC. Full variable domain (rest looked up from reference TRBV7-4 and TRBJ2-1): GAGVSQSPRYKVAKRGRDVALRCDSISGHVTLYWYRQTLGQGSEVLTYSQSDAQRDKSGRPSGRFSAERPERSVSTLKIQRTEQGDSAVYLCASSLVVLAGGLYNEQFFGPGTRLTVL.

The chain uses TRBV11-2 and TRBJ2-1, with D maybe TRBD1 (6 bases). Germline lookup yields CDR1 SGHAT and CDR2 FQNNGV. Deletions cut 2 bases from V and 12 bases from J, with 14 bases between. The CDR3 loop spans 13 amino acids. CDR3 in DNA: TGTGCCAGCAGCTTACGTGGGGGCGGTGGGCAGTTCTTC. This encodes CASSLRGGGGQFF.

V and J are TRBV28 and TRBJ2-7; TRBD2 matches at 9 bases. CDR1 and CDR2 (germline): MDHEN, SYDVKM. With V trimmed by 3 bases and J by 3 bases, 6 bases remained unmatched. The length of the CDR3 is 15 residues. This chain's CDR3 is CASSFQSSGNYEQYF. The DNA for the CDR3 is TGTGCCAGCAGTTTCCAGTCTAGCGGGAACTACGAGCAGTACTTC. Full variable domain (rest looked up from reference TRBV28 and TRBJ2-7): DVKVTQSSRYLVKRTGEKVFLECVQDMDHENMFWYRQDPGLGLRLIYFSYDVKMKEKGDIPEGYSVSREKKERFSLILESASTNQTSMYLCASSFQSSGNYEQYFGPGTRLTVT.

The rearrangement joins TRBV27 to TRBJ1-2; D remains ambiguous. The CDR3 spans 14 residues. CDR1 is MNHEY and CDR2 is SMNVEV in the germline V gene (reference sequence). V gave up 4 bases and J gave up 2 bases, with 11 bases separating them. CDR3 residues: CASSSRTPNYGYTF. CDR3 bases: TGTGCCAGCAGTTCGCGGACTCCAAACTATGGCTACACCTTC.

This chain uses TRBV7-2 with TRBJ2-3; D may be TRBD2 (6 bases). The CDR3 sequence is 15 residues long. V lost 5 bases and J 6 bases, leaving 18 bases between the germline ends. CDR1 is SGHTA and CDR2 is FQGNSA in the germline V gene. CDR3: CASSLRLVTRDTQYF. The CDR3 nucleotides are TGTGCCAGCAGCCTCAGACTAGTTACTAGGGATACGCAGTATTTT.

A note on this clone: The identical CDR3 is also encoded by other nucleotide sequences in the sample. The V call is TRBV6-1, the J call TRBJ2-7; 7 nucleotides line up with TRBD1. The ends lost 6 bases at V and 0 bases at J; junction bases unmatched: 5. The CDR3 length is 14 residues. Germline lookup yields CDR1 MNHNS and CDR2 SASEGT. CDR3 protein: CASSGQVSSYEQYF. CDR3 bases: TGTGCCAGCAGCGGACAGGTTAGCTCCTACGAGCAGTACTTC.

CDR3 in amino acids: CASSALQGPGELFF. Here the CDR3 DNA reads TGTGCCAGCAGCGCCTTACAGGGTCCCGGGGAGCTGTTTTTT. The V call is TRBV7-2, the J call TRBJ2-2; TRBD1 is a possible D gene (6 bases). This CDR3 is built from 14 residues. Germline CDR1 SGHTA, CDR2 FQGNSA. Trimming shortened V by 5 bases and J by 6 bases, and 13 bases separated the two germline ends.

This clone was picked up one time. V is TRBV6-1 and J is TRBJ1-1; D possibly corresponds to TRBD1 (6 bases). Germline-derived CDR1 and CDR2 are MNHNS and SASEGT. This CDR3 contains 15 residues. Between the trimmed V and J ends, which lost 2 bases and 3 bases, there was a span of 13 bases. This CDR3 reads CASSERDIGHTEAFF. The CDR3 region has the DNA TGTGCCAGCAGTGAAAGGGACATTGGGCACACTGAAGCTTTCTTT.

This clone showed up just once. The V gene is TRBV6-5, the J gene TRBJ1-5, with D uncertain. This CDR3 is built from 14 residues. Deletions cut 2 bases from V and 3 bases from J, with 8 bases between. Germline lookup yields CDR1 MNHEY and CDR2 SVGAGI. The CDR3 bases are TGTGCCAGCAGTTACGAGCTAGTCAATCAGCCCCAGCATTTT. The encoded protein is CASSYELVNQPQHF.

This chain links TRBV5-6 with TRBJ2-2; D uncertain. Germline loops: CDR1 SGHDT, CDR2 YYEEEE. The V end lost 5 bases, the J end lost 6 bases, and 14 bases lay between the germline ends. This CDR3 region has 14 residues. The CDR3 loop is CASSLSLRAGELFF. In DNA, the CDR3 is TGTGCCAGCAGTCTCAGTTTAAGGGCCGGGGAGCTGTTTTTT.

The chain uses TRBV7-6 and TRBJ1-2; D remains unclear. With 0 bases removed from V and 5 bases from J, the gap between germline ends came to 7 bases. The CDR3 runs to 13 residues. Germline V gives CDR1 SGHVS, CDR2 FNYEAQ. DNA for the CDR3: TGTGCCAGCAGCTTAGCGTTGGGGTATGGCTACACCTTC. The encoded protein is CASSLALGYGYTF.

This sequence joins TRBV11-2 and TRBJ2-1; D possibly corresponds to TRBD1 (5 bases). Germline CDR1 reads SGHAT; CDR2 reads FQNNGV. Trimming took off 2 bases at V and 0 bases at J, with 11 bases between the two ends. The CDR3 sequence is 16 residues long. CDR3 protein: CASSLFQGSSYNEQFF. DNA for the CDR3: TGTGCCAGCAGCTTATTTCAGGGAAGCTCCTACAATGAGCAGTTCTTC.

The chain couples TRBV2 to TRBJ2-4; no clear D gene. CDR3 length: 12 residues. Trimming took 4 bases from V and 5 from J, leaving 6 bases between them. Per the germline V gene, CDR1 is SNHLY and CDR2 is FYNNEI. CDR3 loop: CASSAQQNIQYF. The CDR3 nucleotides read TGTGCCAGCAGTGCGCAACAAAACATTCAGTACTTC.

V usage is TRBV11-2 and J usage is TRBJ2-7; 9 nucleotides agree with TRBD1. The CDR3 length is 15 residues. Germline lookup yields CDR1 SGHAT and CDR2 FQNNGV. V shed 5 bases, J shed 3 bases, and the junction held 8 bases outside the gene matches. The CDR3 loop is CASSHTGTGSYEQYF. CDR3 nucleotides: TGTGCCAGCAGCCATACCGGGACAGGGAGCTACGAGCAGTACTTC.

The chain has TRBV2 and TRBJ1-2, with 8 positions matching TRBD1. CDR1 is SNHLY, CDR2 FYNNEI, per germline. The CDR3 is 15 amino acids. J gave up 4 bases and V 6 bases, and 10 bases lay outside the gene matches. The CDR3 here is CASRTGTGIPYGYTF. In DNA, the CDR3 is TGTGCCAGCAGGACCGGGACAGGTATACCCTATGGCTACACCTTC. Full variable domain (missing parts from reference TRBV2 and TRBJ1-2): EPEVTQTPSHQVTQMGQEVILRCVPISNHLYFYWYRQILGQKVEFLVSFYNNEISEKSEIFDDQFSVERPDGSNFTLKIRSTKLEDSAMYFCASRTGTGIPYGYTFGSGTRLTVV.

The rearrangement uses TRBV7-9 and TRBJ1-1; D is perhaps TRBD1 (5 bases). V was cut by 5 bases and J by 4 bases, with 14 bases left in between. The CDR3 spans 14 residues. Germline V lookup: CDR1 SEHNR, CDR2 FQNEAQ (reference sequence). CDR3 DNA: TGTGCCAGCAGCCAAGGGCGGGGCCTCACTGAAGCTTTCTTT. Its translation is CASSQGRGLTEAFF.

In regard to this clone: The same CDR3 is also encoded by other DNA sequences in this sample. The CDR3 sequence is CASSPLGQEYEQYF. The CDR3 DNA reads TGTGCCAGCTCACCGCTTGGCCAGGAGTACGAGCAGTACTTC. This chain connects TRBV18 to TRBJ2-7; D unclear. The CDR3 is made up of 14 amino acids. Trimming removed 3 bases from V and 4 bases from J, with 13 bases in between. Germline V lookup: CDR1 KGHSH, CDR2 LQKENI.